A single sample gave rise to the 19 T cell receptor beta chains below, sequenced in a study of cytomegalovirus exposure and HLA in healthy donors. Primers for the PCR totalled 60 Vbeta and 13 Jbeta. Here immunoSEQ multiplex PCR was the method, and the copy in TCRdb shows in-frame clones only, minus some. The sample has about 140,000 clones; 70% to 85% are singletons. Input material: PBMCs. The receptors stem from a woman between 35 and 50 years old in good health and CMV-seronegative.

In its sample, this clone was seen a few times. The CDR3 DNA reads as TGTGCCAGCAGCTTGGATAGGACACTGGGGCAGCCCCAGCATTTT. It yields the protein CASSLDRTLGQPQHF. The chain combines TRBV5-6 with TRBJ1-5; D is possibly TRBD1 (5 bases). Germline values: CDR1 SGHDT, CDR2 YYEEEE. This CDR3 is built from 15 residues. The germline V and J ends were trimmed by 0 bases and 7 bases, with 14 bases remaining between them.

V usage is TRBV12-5 and J usage is TRBJ1-2, with 11 bases that match TRBD1. The junction had 8 bases not matched to a gene; V was cut back by 1 base and J by 7 bases. The CDR3 loop spans 16 amino acids. Looked up from germline, CDR1 is LGHNT and CDR2 is FRNRAP. CDR3 sequence reads: CASGLGGTGTGGGYTF. The CDR3 bases are TGTGCTAGTGGTTTGGGGGGGACCGGGACAGGGGGTGGCTACACCTTC.

The chain recombines TRBV7-9 with TRBJ2-1, with D possibly TRBD1 on 5 matching bases. Deletions cut 5 bases from V and 0 bases from J, with 8 bases between. This CDR3 is built from 14 residues. CDR1 and CDR2 from the germline V gene are SEHNR and FQNEAQ (reference sequence). CDR3 in DNA: TGTGCCAGCAGCCCCAGGGACTCCTACAATGAGCAGTTCTTC. Residues: CASSPRDSYNEQFF. Filled out from reference TRBV7-9 and TRBJ2-1, the complete variable domain reads DTGVSQNPRHKITKRGQNVTFRCDPISEHNRLYWYRQTLGQGPEFLTYFQNEAQLEKSRLLSDRFSAERPKGSFSTLEIQRTEQGDSAMYLCASSPRDSYNEQFFGPGTRLTVL.

This sequence joins TRBV18 and TRBJ1-1; TRBD1 matches 7 bases. Germline V gene lookup returns CDR1 KGHSH and CDR2 LQKENI. This CDR3 has 15 amino acids. The V and J ends lost 2 bases and 2 bases, in that order; junction bases with no gene match: 5. The CDR3 loop reads CASSPFGTANTEAFF. As DNA, the CDR3 is TGTGCCAGCTCACCATTCGGGACAGCTAACACTGAAGCTTTCTTT.

The J gene is TRBJ2-7, the V gene TRBV2, with D perhaps TRBD2 (6 bases). The V gene's germline CDR1 is SNHLY and CDR2 FYNNEI. The CDR3 length is 15 residues. With 7 bases removed from V and 0 bases from J, the gap between germline ends came to 16 bases. The CDR3 DNA reads TGTGCCAGCACCCGCCTGGTCGGGGGCTCCTACGAGCAGTACTTC. Protein sequence: CASTRLVGGSYEQYF.

The chain's CDR3 is CATSRPAYRDRGRLYGYTF. CDR3 nucleotide sequence: TGTGCCACCAGCAGACCAGCTTACCGGGACAGGGGGAGATTGTATGGCTACACCTTC. The J gene is TRBJ1-2, the V gene TRBV15; 11 bases match TRBD1. CDR3 length: 19 amino acids. The junction had 16 bases not matched to a gene; V was cut back by 2 bases and J by 5 bases. The V gene's germline CDR1 is LNHNV and CDR2 YYDKDF (reference sequence).

V and J are TRBV21-1 and TRBJ2-7; the table gives TRBD1 as D, unverified against the DNA. TRBV21-1 is reported as a pseudogene. The CDR3 consists of 15 residues. The CDR3, as DNA: TGTGCCAGCAGCAATTGGGACAGCAGCTCCTACGAGCAGTACTTC. This translates into CASSNWDSSSYEQYF.

This clone came up once. The CDR3 loop reads CASSRYGQGDYGYTF. CDR3 DNA sequence: TGTGCCAGTAGTAGGTATGGACAGGGGGACTATGGCTACACCTTC. This chain joins TRBV19 and TRBJ1-2, with 10 positions matching TRBD1. CDR3 length equals 15 residues. Germline trimming cut 4 bases from V and 3 bases from J; bases unmatched to any gene: 5. Germline V gene lookup returns CDR1 LNHDA and CDR2 SQIVND (reference sequence). Drawing the rest from reference TRBV19 and TRBJ1-2, the complete variable domain is DGGITQSPKYLFRKEGQNVTLSCEQNLNHDAMYWYRQDPGQGLRLIYYSQIVNDFQKGDIAEGYSVSREKKESFPLTVTSAQKNPTAFYLCASSRYGQGDYGYTFGSGTRLTVV.

The V and J genes are TRBV6-5 and TRBJ2-7; TRBD2 is a possible D gene (5 bases). The CDR3 totals 14 residues. The ends were cut back, 5 bases at V and 2 bases at J, with 13 bases in the middle. Germline CDR1 MNHEY, CDR2 SVGAGI. The CDR3 is CASSPDMEAYEQYF. CDR3 nucleotide sequence: TGTGCCAGCAGTCCCGACATGGAGGCCTACGAGCAGTACTTC.

The chain uses TRBV5-6 and TRBJ1-4; possible D gene TRBD1, 5 bases. The germline gives CDR1 SGHDT, CDR2 YYEEEE. V gave up 4 bases and J gave up 4 bases, with 14 bases separating them. CDR3 length: 15 residues. CDR3 amino acids: CASSKTGARNEKLFF. The CDR3 nucleotides are TGTGCCAGCAGCAAAACAGGCGCGCGTAATGAAAAACTGTTTTTT. The entire variable domain, with the rest obtained from reference TRBV5-6 and TRBJ1-4, is as follows: DAGVTQSPTHLIKTRGQQVTLRCSPKSGHDTVSWYQQALGQGPQFIFQYYEEEERQRGNFPDRFSGHQFPNYSSELNVNALLLGDSALYLCASSKTGARNEKLFFGSGTQLSVL.

The rearrangement links TRBV7-8 to TRBJ2-7; TRBD1 agrees at 10 bases. In germline, CDR1 is SGHVS, CDR2 FQNEAQ. The CDR3 runs 12 residues. The V segment lost 5 bases and the J segment 6 bases; nucleotides outside the gene matches: 1. CDR3 in DNA: TGTGCCAGCAGCCGGGACAGGGGCGAGCAGTACTTC. The encoded protein is CASSRDRGEQYF.

The rearrangement uses TRBV10-3 and TRBJ1-1, with D possibly being TRBD1 (6 bases). V was cut by 3 bases and J by 6 bases, with 11 bases left in between. From germline, CDR1 is ENHRY and CDR2 SYGVKD. The CDR3 totals 13 residues. CDR3 loop: CAISDTGFSEAFF. In nucleotides, the CDR3 is TGTGCCATCAGTGATACAGGGTTTTCTGAAGCTTTCTTT.

The V gene is TRBV2, the J gene TRBJ1-5; a weak D match, TRBD1 (6 bases). The V and J ends lost 6 bases and 6 bases respectively, with 15 bases between them. Germline values: CDR1 SNHLY, CDR2 FYNNEI. This CDR3 has 14 residues. The CDR3 spells CASRVNREGQPQHF. DNA of the CDR3: TGTGCCAGCAGAGTTAACAGGGAGGGTCAGCCCCAGCATTTT.

The chain has TRBV18 and TRBJ1-1; a weak D match, TRBD1 (6 bases). Trimming removed 2 bases from V and 2 bases from J, with 15 bases in between. Germline V gene lookup returns CDR1 KGHSH and CDR2 LQKENI. The CDR3 totals 16 residues. The CDR3 region is CASSPKPGTPNTEAFF. The CDR3 bases are TGTGCCAGCTCACCAAAACCCGGGACACCTAACACTGAAGCTTTCTTT.

This clone has only one observation. This chain uses TRBV4-3 with TRBJ2-3; 7 bases line up with TRBD2. The V gene's germline CDR1 is LGHNA and CDR2 YSLEER. V dropped 0 bases and J dropped 2; count of bases not matched to a gene: 5. The CDR3 has 16 residues. The CDR3, as DNA: TGCGCCAGCAGCCAAGAAGTTGGGGGGGTCACAGATACGCAGTATTTT. Its protein is CASSQEVGGVTDTQYF.

The V gene is TRBV7-9, the J gene TRBJ1-1; D may be TRBD1 (6 bases). V lost 1 base to trimming and J lost 8 bases, with 11 bases between them. Germline CDR1 reads SEHNR; CDR2 reads FQNEAQ (reference sequence). The length of the CDR3 is 13 residues. CDR3 nucleotide sequence: TGTGCCAGCAGCTTAGAAGGGGGTATCGAAGCTTTCTTT. Translating it yields CASSLEGGIEAFF. Supplemented by reference TRBV7-9 and TRBJ1-1, the full variable domain reads DTGVSQNPRHKITKRGQNVTFRCDPISEHNRLYWYRQTLGQGPEFLTYFQNEAQLEKSRLLSDRFSAERPKGSFSTLEIQRTEQGDSAMYLCASSLEGGIEAFFGQGTRLTVV.

This clone was counted between two and nine times. The J gene is TRBJ1-1, the V gene TRBV4-3; D possibly corresponds to TRBD1 (5 bases). V was shortened by 8 bases and J by 9 bases, with 16 bases between the two germline ends. The CDR3 sequence is 12 residues long. Germline V lookup: CDR1 LGHNA, CDR2 YSLEER. The CDR3 is CASALWGDQAFF. The CDR3 region has the DNA TGCGCCAGCGCCCTTTGGGGGGATCAAGCTTTCTTT.

The rearrangement links TRBV7-9 to TRBJ1-2; D may be TRBD1 (5 bases). CDR3 length equals 13 residues. Germline values: CDR1 SEHNR, CDR2 FQNEAQ (reference sequence). Trimming took 3 bases from V and 4 from J, leaving 9 bases between them. This CDR3 is CASSFDSSYGYTF. The DNA for the CDR3 is TGTGCCAGCAGCTTCGACAGCAGCTATGGCTACACCTTC.

The sample holds one count of this clone. Additional DNA sequences in this sample encode the identical CDR3. The J gene is TRBJ1-5, the V gene TRBV11-2; D is undetermined. The ends were cut back, 2 bases at V and 7 bases at J, with 9 bases in the middle. The germline V gene encodes CDR1 SGHAT and CDR2 FQNNGV. This CDR3 has 13 amino acids. The CDR3 spells CASSLIELQPQHF. The CDR3, as DNA: TGTGCCAGCAGCTTAATTGAGTTACAGCCCCAGCATTTT.